The 22 T cell receptor beta chains given below trace back to one sample, sequenced in a study of blood T cells in healthy people across ages (dated by TCRdb to about 2015). The library was built by means of 5' RACE. The run used an Illumina HiSeq 2500. The second PCR ran for about 7 to 11 cycles and used a J-beta primer mix along with a sample-barcoded 5' primer. TCRdb reprocessing: public reads trimmed at Q25 with fastp, clones called with MiXCR, in-frame beta chains kept. CDR3 protein duplicates are merged, each entry listing the most common genes and DNA. Here the sample has approximately 690,000 distinct CDR3 sequences; around 54% occur a single time. The ten largest clones capture 30% to 45% of the sample. Sequencing was carried out using blood. Receptors originate from a man aged 55 to 69 in good health.

J is TRBJ2-3 and V is TRBV15; 7 bases agree with TRBD2. V was clipped by 2 bases and J by 4 bases; unmatched bases: 12. Germline V gene data show CDR1 as LNHNV and CDR2 as YYDKDF (reference sequence). There are 17 residues in the CDR3. CDR3 bases: TGTGCCACCAGCAGACGCCTGCATAGCGGGCTCCCAGATACGCAGTATTTT. Protein sequence: CATSRRLHSGLPDTQYF.

This clonotype occurred a few times. This may stem from a read error, because a much larger clone lies one nucleotide away. The gene calls are TRBV12-3 or TRBV12-4 and TRBJ2-5; D remains unclear. Deletions cut 4 bases from V and 4 bases from J, with 4 bases between. The CDR3 totals 11 residues. CDR3 bases: TGTGCCAGCAGTTCCACAGAGACCCAGTACTTC. Encoded protein: CASSSTETQYF.

V usage is TRBV7-2 and J usage is TRBJ2-1; D is ambiguous. Germline CDR1 is SGHTA and CDR2 is FQGNSA. This CDR3 has 15 residues. The V end lost 11 bases, the J end lost 6 bases, and 23 bases lay between the germline ends. CDR3 residues: CAGTRPGFGGNEQFF. The CDR3 DNA follows: TGTGCCGGCACCCGGCCGGGTTTCGGCGGCAATGAGCAGTTCTTC.

The chain recombines TRBV18 with TRBJ2-1; tentative D call: TRBD1 (6 bases). With 4 bases removed from V and 6 bases from J, the gap between germline ends came to 19 bases. The length of the CDR3 is 16 residues. Germline-derived CDR1 and CDR2 are KGHSH and LQKENI. CDR3 coding DNA: TGTGCCAGCTCACACACTCGAGGGGGTACAGGCAATGAGCAGTTCTTC. Its translation is CASSHTRGGTGNEQFF.

This clonotype was found a few times. This CDR3 reads CASSELVGGPTETQYF. The CDR3 DNA is TGTGCCAGCAGTGAATTGGTCGGGGGTCCGACGGAGACCCAGTACTTC. V usage is TRBV6-1 and J usage is TRBJ2-5, with a weak D call TRBD2 (6 bases). This CDR3 contains 16 residues. Looked up from germline, CDR1 is MNHNS and CDR2 is SASEGT. With 2 bases removed from V and 5 bases from J, the gap between germline ends came to 18 bases.

The rearrangement uses TRBV7-2 and TRBJ2-3; no definite D call. Germline V gene data show CDR1 as SGHTA and CDR2 as FQGNSA. This CDR3 spans 13 amino acids. V was shortened by 1 base and J by 9 bases, with 11 bases between the two germline ends. CDR3 bases: TGTGCCAGCAGCTTAGGAGAACACTCAACGCAGTATTTT. It specifies CASSLGEHSTQYF.

The chain couples TRBV20-1 to TRBJ1-5; 10 bases fit TRBD1. Trimming at V came to 6 bases and at J to 5 bases, leaving 1 base not matched to a gene. This CDR3 has 12 amino acids. Germline loops: CDR1 DFQATT, CDR2 SNEGSKA (reference sequence). The CDR3 sequence is CSADRGHQPQHF. Written as DNA, the CDR3 is TGCAGTGCCGACAGGGGGCATCAGCCCCAGCATTTT.

The chain recombines TRBV9 with TRBJ2-1; either TRBD1 or TRBD2 may supply D (5 bases each). Germline CDR1 reads SGDLS; CDR2 reads YYNGEE. The CDR3 is 16 amino acids. V gave up 0 bases and J gave up 1 base, with 11 bases separating them. CDR3 DNA: TGTGCCAGCAGCGTAGGATGGGACGGTTCCTACAATGAGCAGTTCTTC. Its protein is CASSVGWDGSYNEQFF.

V usage is TRBV7-2 and J usage is TRBJ2-1, with 14 bases lining up with TRBD2. The CDR3 contains 18 residues. J gave up 1 base and V 5 bases, and 7 bases lay outside the gene matches. Per germline, CDR1 SGHTA and CDR2 FQGNSA. The CDR3 bases are TGTGCCAGCAGCCGTGGACTAGCGGGGGGAGGGTCCTACAATGAGCAGTTCTTC. Translation gives CASSRGLAGGGSYNEQFF.

The rearrangement joins TRBV27 to TRBJ1-5, with D possibly matching TRBD1 (5 bases). Looked up from germline, CDR1 is MNHEY and CDR2 is SMNVEV (reference sequence). The V end lost 2 bases, the J end lost 9 bases, and 11 bases lay between the germline ends. The CDR3 contains 13 residues. CDR3 bases: TGTGCCAGCAGTTTAAAAGGGGATCGGCCCCAGCATTTT. Its protein product is CASSLKGDRPQHF.

This clonotype was observed a handful of times. This sequence joins TRBV6-6 and TRBJ2-1; 8 nucleotides match TRBD2. Germline loops: CDR1 MNHNY, CDR2 SVGAGI (reference sequence). The CDR3 contains 17 residues. With 5 bases clipped from V and 8 bases from J, the junction kept 17 bases outside the gene matches. This CDR3 reads CASSRAAGAPRKDEQFF. CDR3 sequence (DNA): TGTGCCAGCAGTAGGGCAGCGGGGGCCCCGAGAAAAGATGAGCAGTTCTTC.

J is TRBJ2-7 and V is TRBV2; 8 bases match TRBD2. V was clipped by 4 bases and J by 2 bases; unmatched bases: 7. The germline V gene has CDR1 SNHLY and CDR2 FYNNEI. The CDR3 is made up of 15 amino acids. CDR3 nucleotide sequence: TGTGCCAGCAGTGGCCGACTAGCGAGGCCCTACGAGCAGTACTTC. Its translation is CASSGRLARPYEQYF.

The table lists this clonotype with a few counts. The germline gene is not matched at one end of the junction; a read error may be the cause. The chain joins TRBV2 to TRBJ2-3; a possible D gene is TRBD2 (5 bases). This CDR3 contains 14 residues. CDR1 is SNHLY and CDR2 is FYNNEI in the germline V gene. CDR3 residues: CASSEGLSTDTQYF. CDR3 nucleotide sequence: TGCGCCAGCAGCGAGGGTCTTAGCACAGATACGCAGTATTTT.

J is TRBJ2-3 and V is TRBV2, with 8 bases fitting TRBD2. Germline assignment: CDR1 SNHLY and CDR2 FYNNEI. CDR3 length: 13 residues. Losses at the gene ends were 8 bases for V and 5 bases for J; bases not matched to a gene: 6. The CDR3 loop is CASPGSGGDTQYF. CDR3 nucleotides: TGTGCCAGCCCCGGAAGCGGGGGAGATACGCAGTATTTT.

The gene calls are TRBV20-1 and TRBJ1-2; D remains unclear. From germline, CDR1 is DFQATT and CDR2 SNEGSKA (reference sequence). The CDR3 runs to 15 residues. V lost 1 base and J lost 7, with 19 bases in between. The CDR3 loop reads CSARARPGRSGGYTF. The DNA for the CDR3 is TGCAGTGCTAGAGCCCGGCCAGGCCGCTCGGGTGGCTACACCTTC.

With regard to this clonotype: The junction departs from germline at one end; a sequencing error may be responsible. The chain has TRBV29-1 and TRBJ1-1, with D uncertain. Germline V gives CDR1 SQVTM, CDR2 ANQGSEA. The CDR3 is 13 amino acids. This chain's CDR3 is CSVEVTENTEAFF. The CDR3 DNA reads as TGCAGTGTTGAGGTTACTGAGAACACTGAAGCTTTCTTT.

Worth noting for this clonotype: Mismatch with germline at one junction end may stem from a read error. The chain uses TRBV29-1 and TRBJ2-7; D might be TRBD2 (5 bases). Per the germline V gene, CDR1 is SQVTM and CDR2 is ANQGSEA. The CDR3 runs 11 residues. This CDR3 is CSGEGGYEQYF. Written as DNA, the CDR3 is TGCAGCGGTGAAGGCGGGTACGAGCAGTACTTC.

DNA for the CDR3: TGCAGTGCTAGGGTTGCGGATAATTCACCCCTCCACTTT. Translating it yields CSARVADNSPLHF. The chain has TRBV20-1 and TRBJ1-6; no definite D call. Trimming stripped 3 bases from V and 5 bases from J, with 8 bases between. Germline assignment: CDR1 DFQATT and CDR2 SNEGSKA (reference sequence). The CDR3 consists of 13 residues.

This clonotype was found a few times. The chain employs TRBV18 and TRBJ2-6, with D perhaps matching TRBD1 (6 bases). Trimming removed 2 bases from V and 0 bases from J, with 11 bases in between. CDR3 length: 17 amino acids. The germline V gene has CDR1 KGHSH and CDR2 LQKENI. The CDR3 DNA follows: TGTGCCAGCTCACCATCAGGGGCAACCTCTGGGGCCAACGTCCTGACTTTC. Translation gives CASSPSGATSGANVLTF.

V is TRBV7-2 and J is TRBJ2-1, with 8 bases that match TRBD2. The CDR3 has 16 amino acids. Trimming cost V 1 base and J 7 bases; bases outside gene matches: 9. Germline CDR1 reads SGHTA; CDR2 reads FQGNSA. The CDR3 here is CASSLVFGGALNEQFF. The CDR3 coding sequence is TGTGCCAGCAGCTTAGTTTTCGGGGGGGCCTTGAATGAGCAGTTCTTC.

The chain employs TRBV20-1 and TRBJ2-5; a weak D match, TRBD2 (6 bases). Trimming stripped 5 bases from V and 7 bases from J, with 20 bases between. This CDR3 is 14 amino acids long. Per germline, CDR1 DFQATT and CDR2 SNEGSKA (reference sequence). The CDR3 DNA reads as TGCAGTGCTCAGAGGGCTGGAGGGCCCAGGACCCAGTACTTC. Translation gives CSAQRAGGPRTQYF.

The gene calls are TRBV29-1 and TRBJ2-3; TRBD2 aligns across 11 bases. This CDR3 contains 15 residues. The V gene's germline CDR1 is SQVTM and CDR2 ANQGSEA. The trim removed 3 bases at V and 3 bases at J, leaving 5 bases unmatched. CDR3 bases: TGCAGCGTTGAGTTAGCGGGGGGGCGAACAGATACGCAGTATTTT. It encodes CSVELAGGRTDTQYF.